The 19 T cell receptor beta chains below were found in one sample sequenced in a study of blood T cell repertoires in COVID-19. The assay was immunoSEQ multiplex PCR, and TCRdb's table has in-frame clones only and misses some. The data contain 250,000 or so clones, roughly four fifths of them singletons. Sequenced: PBMCs or T cells enriched from blood (not recorded which). The receptors were sampled from a man aged 60-69 years who had recovered from COVID-19.

This clone has a single count. The V gene is TRBV6-5, the J gene TRBJ1-1; no firm D call. Germline values: CDR1 MNHEY, CDR2 SVGAGI. The CDR3 has 14 residues. V was trimmed by 0 bases and J by 1 base, leaving 6 bases between them. The CDR3 is CASSYSYRNTEAFF. CDR3 DNA: TGTGCCAGCAGTTACTCGTACAGGAACACTGAAGCTTTCTTT.

The chain employs TRBV11-3 and TRBJ1-4, with D perhaps matching TRBD1 (5 bases). V was pared by 5 bases and J by 3 bases, with 16 bases between. There are 16 residues in the CDR3. Germline values: CDR1 SGHNT, CDR2 YENEEA. The DNA of the CDR3 is TGTGCCAGCAGCCTCACGTGGGGCCAGGCTAATGAAAAACTGTTTTTT. Translating gives CASSLTWGQANEKLFF.

This rearrangement joins TRBV29-1 to TRBJ1-1; the D gene is possibly TRBD1 (6 bases). The CDR3 is made up of 14 amino acids. Germline V CDR1 and CDR2: SQVTM, ANQGSEA. With 3 bases removed from V and 0 bases from J, the gap between germline ends came to 11 bases. The CDR3 DNA sequence: TGCAGCGTTGACAGGGGCCTTATGAACACTGAAGCTTTCTTT. Translating it yields CSVDRGLMNTEAFF. Drawing the rest from reference TRBV29-1 and TRBJ1-1, the complete variable domain is SAVISQKPSRDICQRGTSLTIQCQVDSQVTMMFWYRQQPGQSLTLIATANQGSEATYESGFVIDKFPISRPNLTFSTLTVSNMSPEDSSIYLCSVDRGLMNTEAFFGQGTRLTVV.

The chain has TRBV5-4 and TRBJ1-1; tentative D call: TRBD1 (5 bases). Germline V gene sequence: CDR1 SGHNT, CDR2 YYREEE (reference sequence). The CDR3 contains 12 residues. Trimming left V 0 bases short and J 11 bases short, with 11 bases between. CDR3 loop: CASSLEQVEAFF. In DNA form, the CDR3 reads TGTGCCAGCAGCTTGGAACAGGTCGAGGCTTTCTTT.

The V and J genes are TRBV27 and TRBJ1-2, with D perhaps matching TRBD1 (5 bases). The germline V and J ends were trimmed by 0 bases and 8 bases, with 13 bases remaining between them. CDR1 MNHEY and CDR2 SMNVEV come from the germline V gene (reference sequence). The CDR3 length is 14 residues. CDR3 sequence (DNA): TGTGCCAGCAGTTTATCAATGGGGGGTTTCGGCTACACCTTC. Its protein is CASSLSMGGFGYTF.

The rearrangement links TRBV24-1 to TRBJ1-5; TRBD1 matches 7 bases. With 3 bases clipped from V and 11 bases from J, the junction kept 12 bases outside the gene matches. The CDR3 runs to 15 residues. Germline CDR1 KGHDR, CDR2 SFDVKD. The chain's CDR3 is CATSDAGGPVGAQHF. The CDR3 DNA reads TGTGCCACCAGTGATGCAGGGGGTCCCGTCGGGGCCCAGCATTTT.

The rearrangement uses TRBV6-5 and TRBJ2-7; D is unresolved. Trimming pared 2 bases from V and 2 bases from J, leaving 13 bases between. Germline V gives CDR1 MNHEY, CDR2 SVGAGI. CDR3 length equals 15 residues. CDR3 nucleotide sequence: TGTGCCAGCAGTTACGGGCAGAGACCAACCTACGAGCAGTACTTC. Residues: CASSYGQRPTYEQYF.

The V gene is TRBV18, the J gene TRBJ1-4; no reliable D call. V shed 0 bases and J shed 8 bases, with 7 bases lying between them. The length of the CDR3 is 13 residues. Germline values: CDR1 KGHSH, CDR2 LQKENI. For the CDR3, the DNA is TGTGCCAGCTCACCACCTTTCCCGGAAAAACTGTTTTTT. Its protein is CASSPPFPEKLFF.

This chain links TRBV5-6 with TRBJ2-7, with D possibly TRBD1 on 6 matching bases. Trimming pared 0 bases from V and 1 base from J, leaving 8 bases between. The length of the CDR3 is 14 residues. The germline CDR1 and CDR2 sequences are SGHDT and YYEEEE. This CDR3 reads CASSLVRGSYEQYF. As DNA, the CDR3 is TGTGCCAGCAGCTTGGTGAGGGGGTCCTACGAGCAGTACTTC. Complete variable domain (other parts from reference TRBV5-6 and TRBJ2-7): DAGVTQSPTHLIKTRGQQVTLRCSPKSGHDTVSWYQQALGQGPQFIFQYYEEEERQRGNFPDRFSGHQFPNYSSELNVNALLLGDSALYLCASSLVRGSYEQYFGPGTRLTVT.

The chain couples TRBV5-6 to TRBJ2-3, with TRBD2 matching 12 bases. The V segment lost 1 base and the J segment 4 bases; nucleotides outside the gene matches: 7. Per the germline V gene, CDR1 is SGHDT and CDR2 is YYEEEE. This CDR3 has 17 residues. The CDR3 coding sequence is TGTGCCAGCAGCTTGCCCCAGCTAGCGGGGGGGCCAGATACGCAGTATTTT. Translation: CASSLPQLAGGPDTQYF. Complete variable domain (other parts from reference TRBV5-6 and TRBJ2-3): DAGVTQSPTHLIKTRGQQVTLRCSPKSGHDTVSWYQQALGQGPQFIFQYYEEEERQRGNFPDRFSGHQFPNYSSELNVNALLLGDSALYLCASSLPQLAGGPDTQYFGPGTRLTVL.

The chain carries TRBV6-5 and TRBJ1-2, with 7 bases aligning to TRBD1. Looked up from germline, CDR1 is MNHEY and CDR2 is SVGAGI. V shed 6 bases and J 2 bases; nucleotides not matched to a gene: 6. The CDR3 has 14 amino acids. The CDR3 DNA reads as TGTGCCAGCAGCACGGACAGGAGAAACTATGGCTACACCTTC. Translation: CASSTDRRNYGYTF.

The chain carries TRBV10-2 and TRBJ2-3, with 12 bases aligning to TRBD1. The CDR3 has 19 amino acids. CDR1 is WSHSY and CDR2 is SAAADI in the germline V gene. The V and J ends lost 4 bases and 2 bases, in that order; junction bases with no gene match: 13. Written as DNA, the CDR3 is TGCGCCAGCAGTGCCGTCCCGGGACAGGGGGCGAGCCACACAGATACGCAGTATTTT. Translation: CASSAVPGQGASHTDTQYF.

In this sample, this clone turned up once. The V gene is TRBV9, the J gene TRBJ2-3, with a weak D call TRBD1 (6 bases). The CDR3 totals 17 residues. The V end was cut by 0 bases, the J end by 2 bases, with 16 bases between. Germline-derived CDR1 and CDR2 are SGDLS and YYNGEE. CDR3 residues: CASSVGVDRGFTDTQYF. DNA of the CDR3: TGTGCCAGCAGCGTAGGAGTGGACAGAGGTTTCACAGATACGCAGTATTTT. Filled out from reference TRBV9 and TRBJ2-3, the complete variable domain reads DSGVTQTPKHLITATGQRVTLRCSPRSGDLSVYWYQQSLDQGLQFLIQYYNGEERAKGNILERFSAQQFPDLHSELNLSSLELGDSALYFCASSVGVDRGFTDTQYFGPGTRLTVL.

V gene TRBV4-2 combines with J gene TRBJ2-3; TRBD2 agrees at 12 bases. Germline-derived CDR1 and CDR2 are LGHNA and YNFKEQ. This CDR3 is built from 17 residues. V was clipped by 4 bases and J by 3 bases; unmatched bases: 8. CDR3 amino acids: CASSRARLAGETDTQYF. CDR3 bases: TGTGCCAGCAGCCGAGCAAGACTAGCGGGGGAAACAGATACGCAGTATTTT.

The chain is built from TRBV5-4 and TRBJ2-5; the D is unclear. Germline CDR1 and CDR2: SGHNT and YYREEE (reference sequence). V gave up 4 bases and J gave up 2 bases, with 21 bases separating them. The CDR3 is made up of 17 amino acids. The CDR3 sequence is CASSLSSRHYPQETQYF. CDR3 in DNA: TGTGCCAGCAGCCTTTCGTCTCGGCACTATCCGCAAGAGACCCAGTACTTC.

The chain uses TRBV29-1 and TRBJ1-1, with 8 nucleotides matching TRBD1. V was clipped by 7 bases and J by 5 bases; unmatched bases: 6. Germline values: CDR1 SQVTM, CDR2 ANQGSEA. The CDR3 length is 12 residues. The DNA of the CDR3 is TGCAGCGCCAGGACAGGGACGACTGAAGCTTTCTTT. It encodes CSARTGTTEAFF.

This clone was observed a single time. The chain employs TRBV19 and TRBJ2-5; D is uncertain. The V end was cut by 4 bases, the J end by 9 bases, with 18 bases between. Germline assignment: CDR1 LNHDA and CDR2 SQIVND (reference sequence). There are 14 residues in the CDR3. The CDR3, as DNA: TGTGCCAGTAGTACTTCACTTCCCTCCCCTGCCCAGTACTTC. It codes for CASSTSLPSPAQYF.

V gene TRBV30 combines with J gene TRBJ1-2, with D unclear. Trimming took off 0 bases at V and 3 bases at J, with 17 bases between the two ends. Germline-derived CDR1 and CDR2 are GTSNPN and SVGIG (reference sequence). The CDR3 length is 16 residues. CDR3 sequence reads: CAWSVIPQAVYYGYTF. CDR3 coding DNA: TGTGCCTGGAGTGTAATCCCCCAAGCGGTGTACTATGGCTACACCTTC.

This sequence joins TRBV19 and TRBJ2-3; 9 nucleotides line up with TRBD1. Germline V gene lookup returns CDR1 LNHDA and CDR2 SQIVND (reference sequence). CDR3 length: 16 amino acids. Losses at the gene ends were 10 bases for V and 6 bases for J; bases not matched to a gene: 17. CDR3 nucleotide sequence: TGTGCCACCAAAAACCCAGGGGACAGGGAGGGGGATACGCAGTATTTT. Its protein product is CATKNPGDREGDTQYF.